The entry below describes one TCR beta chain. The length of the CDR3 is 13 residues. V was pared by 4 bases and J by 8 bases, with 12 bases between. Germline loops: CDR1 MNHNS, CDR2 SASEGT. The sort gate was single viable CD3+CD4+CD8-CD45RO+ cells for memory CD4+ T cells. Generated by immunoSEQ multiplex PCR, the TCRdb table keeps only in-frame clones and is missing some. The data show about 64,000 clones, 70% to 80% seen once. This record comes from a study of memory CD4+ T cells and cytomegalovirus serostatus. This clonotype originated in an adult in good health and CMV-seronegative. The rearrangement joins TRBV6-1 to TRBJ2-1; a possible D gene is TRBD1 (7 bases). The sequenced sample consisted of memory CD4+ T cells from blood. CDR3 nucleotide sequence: TGTGCCAGCAGTGGGCAGGGGGGCGATGAGCAGTTCTTC. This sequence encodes CASSGQGGDEQFF.